This entry concerns a single T cell receptor (beta chain). These data are taken from a study of blood T cell repertoires in COVID-19. Generated by immunoSEQ multiplex PCR, the TCRdb table keeps only in-frame clones and is missing some. The data contain approximately 450,000 clones, 85% to 90% of them singletons. The CDR3 extends over 15 amino acids. V was cut by 2 bases and J by 5 bases, with 15 bases left in between. Germline loops: CDR1 LGHDT, CDR2 YNNKEL (reference sequence). Membership in each cohort depended on participant-reported clinical history. Sequenced: PBMCs or T cells enriched from blood (not recorded which). The origin of this receptor is a man aged 25 to 40 who had recovered from COVID-19. The gene calls are TRBV3-1 (or the pseudogene TRBV3-2) and TRBJ2-5; tentatively, D is TRBD2 (6 bases). The CDR3 sequence is CASSQNHAGLETQYF. The CDR3 DNA reads as TGTGCCAGCAGCCAAAACCATGCGGGGCTGGAGACCCAGTACTTC.